These 11 T cell receptor beta chains came from one sample sequenced in a study of T cell responses to AZD1222 COVID-19 vaccine. Data came from immunoSEQ multiplex PCR; TCRdb stores just in-frame clones and leaves some out. The data show fewer than 120,000 clones, roughly nine tenths seen once. This sample comprised peripheral blood, obtained on day 0 of AZD1222 vaccination. These receptors all stem from an adult in good health.

V usage is TRBV19 and J usage is TRBJ2-7; 7 bases are shared with TRBD1. V trimming: 2 bases; J trimming: 0 bases; junction bases outside the gene matches: 1. The CDR3 runs to 14 residues. CDR1 LNHDA and CDR2 SQIVND come from the germline V gene (reference sequence). The CDR3 loop reads CASSIWDSSYEQYF. In nucleotides, the CDR3 is TGTGCCAGTAGTATATGGGACAGCTCCTACGAGCAGTACTTC.

There are a few counts of this clone. The chain links TRBV5-6 to TRBJ2-3, with 15 bases matching TRBD2. Germline CDR1 SGHDT, CDR2 YYEEEE. The CDR3 loop spans 15 amino acids. Trimming at V came to 4 bases and at J to 6 bases, leaving 3 bases not matched to a gene. Here the CDR3 DNA reads TGTGCCAGCAGCATGGGACTAGCGGGAGGTGATACGCAGTATTTT. This codes for CASSMGLAGGDTQYF.

V usage is TRBV11-3 and J usage is TRBJ2-2, with TRBD2 matching over 7 bases. Unmatched junction bases numbered 13, after V lost 5 bases and J lost 7 bases. Looked up from germline, CDR1 is SGHNT and CDR2 is YENEEA. CDR3 length: 16 residues. CDR3 amino acids: CASSTPASGVDGELFF. In DNA, the CDR3 is TGTGCCAGCAGCACCCCAGCCAGCGGGGTGGACGGGGAGCTGTTTTTT.

The V call is TRBV3-1 (or the pseudogene TRBV3-2), the J call TRBJ1-6; no firm D call. The V and J ends lost 5 bases and 3 bases respectively, with 5 bases between them. The CDR3 runs 13 residues. Germline values: CDR1 LGHDT, CDR2 YNNKEL (reference sequence). CDR3 sequence: CASSGNYNSPLHF. CDR3 bases: TGTGCCAGCAGCGGAAACTATAATTCACCCCTCCACTTT.

This clone showed up just a few times. CDR3 bases: TGTGCCAGCAGTTCCAGGTGGGGCAATCAGCCCCAGCATTTT. This sequence encodes CASSSRWGNQPQHF. This chain uses TRBV2 with TRBJ1-5; no clear D. This CDR3 region has 14 residues. V shed 5 bases and J shed 2 bases, with 10 bases lying between them. Germline assignment: CDR1 SNHLY and CDR2 FYNNEI. Looking up the rest from reference TRBV2 and TRBJ1-5 gives the full variable domain: EPEVTQTPSHQVTQMGQEVILRCVPISNHLYFYWYRQILGQKVEFLVSFYNNEISEKSEIFDDQFSVERPDGSNFTLKIRSTKLEDSAMYFCASSSRWGNQPQHFGDGTRLSIL.

The chain uses TRBV2 and TRBJ2-1, with D tentatively TRBD1 or TRBD2 (6 bases each). V was clipped by 1 base and J by 9 bases, with 19 bases between them. CDR1 is SNHLY, CDR2 FYNNEI, per germline. The CDR3 extends over 16 amino acids. The CDR3 here is CASSEVGLGGSREQFF. The CDR3 coding sequence is TGTGCCAGCAGTGAAGTCGGATTAGGGGGGAGCCGTGAGCAGTTCTTC.

This chain connects TRBV19 to TRBJ1-2; 7 bases align to TRBD1. V lost 7 bases, J lost 4 bases, and 12 bases stayed unmatched. The CDR3 is made up of 15 amino acids. Per the germline V gene, CDR1 is LNHDA and CDR2 is SQIVND (reference sequence). Written as DNA, the CDR3 is TGTGCCAGTACCGGACCGGGACAGTCTAGCTATGGCTACACCTTC. Amino acids: CASTGPGQSSYGYTF.

This chain joins TRBV4-1 and TRBJ2-6, with 10 bases aligning to TRBD2. With V trimmed by 2 bases and J by 4 bases, 11 bases remained unmatched. CDR3 length: 19 amino acids. CDR1 MGHRA and CDR2 YSYEKL come from the germline V gene. The CDR3 protein is CASSQLGLADPSGANVLTF. DNA for the CDR3: TGCGCCAGCAGCCAACTAGGACTAGCGGACCCGTCGGGGGCCAACGTCCTGACTTTC.

The chain links TRBV4-1 to TRBJ2-7; TRBD2 matches 10 bases. This CDR3 has 15 residues. Germline CDR1 and CDR2: MGHRA and YSYEKL. J lost 3 bases, V lost 4 bases, and 6 bases had no gene match. CDR3 nucleotide sequence: TGCGCCAGCAGCCGCGGGACTAGCGACTACTACGAGCAGTACTTC. Translated, it gives CASSRGTSDYYEQYF.

In this sample, this clone turned up once. CDR3 sequence (DNA): TGTGCCAGCTCACCGAACGGGGACACTGAAGCTTTCTTT. It encodes CASSPNGDTEAFF. The V and J genes are TRBV18 and TRBJ1-1; D remains ambiguous. There are 13 residues in the CDR3. V was cut by 3 bases and J by 3 bases, with 8 bases left in between. The germline CDR1 and CDR2 sequences are KGHSH and LQKENI.

The chain is built from TRBV5-1 and TRBJ1-1; perhaps TRBD1 as D (5 bases). V was pared by 1 base and J by 6 bases, with 10 bases between. The CDR3 loop spans 13 amino acids. The germline V gene has CDR1 SGHRS and CDR2 YFSETQ. This CDR3 is CASSLQGRAEAFF. CDR3 nucleotides: TGCGCCAGCAGCTTGCAGGGAAGGGCTGAAGCTTTCTTT.